The entry below describes one T cell receptor (beta chain). Its antigen is as yet unknown. This entry belongs to a study of blood T cells in healthy people across ages. Points from the study as a whole: Unknown donor CMV status possibly confounded expanded clonotype changes. Donors of long life had a larger count of naive CD4+ cells and greater diversity than aged donors.

V gave up 1 base and J gave up 5 bases, with 23 bases separating them. CDR1 SGHAT and CDR2 FQNNGV come from the germline V gene. This CDR3 has 18 residues. Every sample yielded at least 6 million isolated PBMCs. Using a J-beta primer mix together with a sample-barcoded 5' primer, a second PCR was run for about 6 to 12 cycles. Every molecule of cDNA carried a tag from a template-switch adaptor with 12 random nucleotides. TCRdb reprocessed the 5' RACE reads via MiXCR and lists one record per CDR3 protein. Of 550,000 to 650,000 distinct CDR3 sequences in the sample, approximately 30% were seen once. Sequencing input: blood. The clonotype originates from a woman older than 75 in good health. The V call is TRBV11-2, the J call TRBJ2-5; the D gene could be TRBD1 or TRBD2 (5 bases each). The CDR3 region has the DNA TGTGCCAGCAGCTTAGTCGGTATAGGGGTGCTAGCCGGGGAGACCCAGTACTTC. Translated, it gives CASSLVGIGVLAGETQYF.